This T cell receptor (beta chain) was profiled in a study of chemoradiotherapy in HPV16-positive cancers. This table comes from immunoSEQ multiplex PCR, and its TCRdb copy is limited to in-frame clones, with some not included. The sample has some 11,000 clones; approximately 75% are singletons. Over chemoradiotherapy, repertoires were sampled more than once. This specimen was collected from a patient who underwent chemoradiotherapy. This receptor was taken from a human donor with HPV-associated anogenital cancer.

Written as DNA, the CDR3 is TGTGCCAGCAGCGCTAGCGGGAGTGTACATACGCAGTATTTT. Translated, it gives CASSASGSVHTQYF. The rearrangement joins TRBV27 to TRBJ2-3, with TRBD2 matching over 10 bases. J was trimmed by 7 bases and V by 6 bases; bases with no gene match: 7. The CDR3 spans 14 residues. Germline V gene sequence: CDR1 MNHEY, CDR2 SMNVEV (reference sequence).